This TCR beta chain was obtained from a study of T cells in women clearing cervical HPV infection (dated by TCRdb to the late 2010s). About the study as a whole: Cases were 20 to 25 women with histologically confirmed HPV16-related CIN3 or worse, including a couple of invasive cancers. Cases were matched to controls by age within five years and by the year the sample was collected. Blood from cases was drawn at the visit where the lesion was first identified, while blood from controls was drawn once the infection was no longer detected. Among cases, blood sampling came a median of 149 days after lesion detection, with an interquartile range of roughly 85 to 220 days. An exploratory proof-of-principle case-control study, nested within the Guanacaste HPV Natural History Study in Costa Rica, was conducted to compare TCR repertoires across cervical HPV16 outcomes. The parent cohort enrolled 10,049 women aged 18 or older in Guanacaste, Costa Rica, during about 1993 to 1994 and followed them for around 7 years. Cases had a median age of roughly 35 years compared with 38 to 40 for controls, and baseline characteristics showed no significant differences between the groups. Five blinded duplicates per group were added as quality controls, so that approximately 60 samples were obtained: around 50 participants and around 10 replicates. Controls were more than 20 women whose single incident HPV16 infection cleared within 12 months without precancer or cancer developing. HLA typing was available for only a few women, so HLA type could not be excluded as a confounder. General study outcomes and caveats: Because of the cross-sectional design, the study could not determine whether the associations came before infection or resulted from infection, and neither effector/memory subsets nor HPV-specific T cells were isolated. By combining richness with V gene abundances, random forest classifiers separated cases from controls with an estimated AUC of 0.75 to 0.85. Significantly higher TCR repertoire richness was observed in CIN3+ cases than in controls across sequencing depths, whereas no difference in evenness was found. Cases had lower TRBV6-7 relative abundance than controls (0.11% versus 0.16%; Bonferroni P = 0.0008). Because the number of T cells per sample was unknown, the richness differences could reflect varying T-cell content rather than repertoire biology.

V is cut back by 0 bases and J by 5 bases, with 4 bases in the junction unmatched. Via the germline V gene, CDR1 is SGHRS and CDR2 YFSETQ. The CDR3 sequence holds 15 residues, the cysteine and phenylalanine included. Part of the CDR3 DNA is given, 36 bases translated from base 1. TCR beta CDR3 regions were amplified by multiplex PCR using the immunoSEQ assay from an average of 1200 ng genomic DNA per sample. Primer bias was corrected in the assay by using a complete synthetic TCR repertoire to establish an amplification baseline. The amplicons were sequenced on the Illumina platform. The paper's data handling went like this. Sequences were error-corrected by clustering with frequency ratios and a modified nearest-neighbor algorithm and were then analyzed in the immunoSEQ Analyzer with IMGT gene definitions. At each rarefaction depth, TCR richness and evenness were averaged over 20 rarefaction repeats, and samples with fewer sequences than the depth were excluded. Wilcoxon rank sum tests with FDR correction were used to compare V, D and J gene relative abundances between the groups. An intraclass correlation of about 96% for TCR richness and an average of about 82% across 65 to 80 gene segments were obtained from the blinded duplicates. TCRdb mirrors the immuneACCESS table, restricted to in-frame sequences. Some clones are absent from its copies; in checked studies, under half trace to an unresolved V gene, and the reason for the others is unknown. That table furnishes V, J and clone size, whereas the DNA furnished D and trimming. The record for this sample contains approximately 39,000 clones. 3.7% of the sample is held by the ten biggest clonotypes.

Note on this clone: Its antigen remains unidentified. The read is 3 residues too short to cover the CDR3 end, so that end is filled in from the germline J gene.

Every participant had a single incident cervical HPV16 infection, and women with prevalent HPV16 infections were excluded. Cervical HPV DNA was detected by MY09/MY11 PCR, and genotyping was performed by dot-blot hybridization. Roughly 15 mL of heparinized blood were centrifuged, and the buffy coat was aliquoted, frozen at -30°C, then stored at -80°C. QIAGEN kits were used to extract genomic DNA from the buffy coat specimens. The sample was blood buffy coat. The clonotype comes from a woman aged 18 to 75 with a cervical HPV16 infection that either progressed to CIN3+ or cleared (not recorded which). The chain uses TRBV5-1 and TRBJ1-4; TRBD1 matches 7 bases in the middle. The CDR3 in this case is CASSLGQGGNEKLFF. The sequenced part of the CDR3 DNA is TGCGCCAGCAGCTTGGGACAGGGAGGGAATGAAAAA.